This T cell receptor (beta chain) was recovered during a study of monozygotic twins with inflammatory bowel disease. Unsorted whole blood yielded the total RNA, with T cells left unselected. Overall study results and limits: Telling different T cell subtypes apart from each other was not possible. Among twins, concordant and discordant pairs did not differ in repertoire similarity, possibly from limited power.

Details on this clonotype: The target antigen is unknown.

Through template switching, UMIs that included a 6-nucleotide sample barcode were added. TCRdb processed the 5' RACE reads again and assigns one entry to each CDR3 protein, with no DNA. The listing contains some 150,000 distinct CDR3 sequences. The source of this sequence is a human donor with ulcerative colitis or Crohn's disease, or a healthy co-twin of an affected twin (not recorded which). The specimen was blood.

The CDR3 spells CASGGASYNEQFF. The rearrangement links TRBV7-9 to TRBJ2-1; TCRdb's assignment of TRBD1 cannot be checked, as there is no DNA. Germline lookup yields CDR1 SEHNR and CDR2 FQNEAQ (reference sequence). The CDR3 is 13 residues long.